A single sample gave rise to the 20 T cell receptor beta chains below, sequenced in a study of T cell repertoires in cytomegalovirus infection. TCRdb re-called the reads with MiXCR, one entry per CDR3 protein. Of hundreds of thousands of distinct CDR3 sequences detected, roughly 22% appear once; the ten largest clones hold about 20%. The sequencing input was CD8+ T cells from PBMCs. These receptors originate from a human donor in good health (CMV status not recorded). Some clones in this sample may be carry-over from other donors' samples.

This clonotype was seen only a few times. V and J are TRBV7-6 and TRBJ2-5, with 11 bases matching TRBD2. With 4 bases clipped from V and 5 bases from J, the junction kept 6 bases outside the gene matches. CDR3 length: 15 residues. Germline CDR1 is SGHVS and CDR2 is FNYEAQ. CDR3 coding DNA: TGTGCCAGCAGCTCTAGCGGGGGGACCCAGGAGACCCAGTACTTC. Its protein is CASSSSGGTQETQYF.

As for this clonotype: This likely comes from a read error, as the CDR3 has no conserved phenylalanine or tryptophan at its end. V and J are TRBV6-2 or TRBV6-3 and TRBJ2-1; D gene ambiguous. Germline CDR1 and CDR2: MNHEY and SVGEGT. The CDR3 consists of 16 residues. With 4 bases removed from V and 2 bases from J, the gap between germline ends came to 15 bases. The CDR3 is CASSSVLSVPYNEQFY. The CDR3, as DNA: TGTGCCAGCAGTTCCGTACTATCAGTCCCCTACAATGAGCAGTTCTAC.

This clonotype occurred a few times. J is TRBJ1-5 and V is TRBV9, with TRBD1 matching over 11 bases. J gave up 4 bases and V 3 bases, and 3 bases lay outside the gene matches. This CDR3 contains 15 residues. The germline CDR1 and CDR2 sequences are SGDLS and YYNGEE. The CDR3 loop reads CASSDGQGANQPQHF. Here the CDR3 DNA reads TGTGCCAGCAGCGATGGACAGGGGGCTAATCAGCCCCAGCATTTT.

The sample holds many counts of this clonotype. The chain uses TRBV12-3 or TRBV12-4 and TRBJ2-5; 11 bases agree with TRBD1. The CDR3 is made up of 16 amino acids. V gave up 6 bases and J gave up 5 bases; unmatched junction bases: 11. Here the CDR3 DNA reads TGTGCCAGCAGCCCCGGACAGGGGGCCGTAGGGGAGACCCAGTACTTC. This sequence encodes CASSPGQGAVGETQYF.

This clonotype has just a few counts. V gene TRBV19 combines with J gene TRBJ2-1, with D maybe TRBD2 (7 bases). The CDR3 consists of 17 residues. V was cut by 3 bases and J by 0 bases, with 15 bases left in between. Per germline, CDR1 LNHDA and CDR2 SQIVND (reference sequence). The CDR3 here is CASSIKGGDFSYNEQFF. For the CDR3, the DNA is TGTGCCAGTAGTATTAAAGGGGGGGATTTCTCCTACAATGAGCAGTTCTTC.

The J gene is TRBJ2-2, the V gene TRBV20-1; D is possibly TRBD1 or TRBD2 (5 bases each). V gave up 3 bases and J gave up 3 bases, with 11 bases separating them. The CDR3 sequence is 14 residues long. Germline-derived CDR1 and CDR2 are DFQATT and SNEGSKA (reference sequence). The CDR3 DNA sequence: TGCAGTGCTAGTTCCGGGACCTACACCGGGGAGCTGTTTTTT. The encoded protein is CSASSGTYTGELFF.

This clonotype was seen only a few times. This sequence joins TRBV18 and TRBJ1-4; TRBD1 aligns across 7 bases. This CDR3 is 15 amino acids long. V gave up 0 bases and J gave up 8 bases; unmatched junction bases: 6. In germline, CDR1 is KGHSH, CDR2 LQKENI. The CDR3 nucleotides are TGTGCCAGCTCACCACCGGGACAGCGCGCAGAAAAACTGTTTTTT. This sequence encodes CASSPPGQRAEKLFF.

Here the CDR3 reads CASSGVSGGYEQYF. The CDR3 nucleotides read TGTGCCAGCAGTGGGGTCAGCGGGGGATACGAGCAGTACTTC. The chain employs TRBV6-5 and TRBJ2-7; 8 bases are a match to TRBD2. After removal of 5 bases from V and 4 bases from J, the junction contained 7 bases not matched to a gene. The germline V gene encodes CDR1 MNHEY and CDR2 SVGAGI. This CDR3 comprises 14 residues.

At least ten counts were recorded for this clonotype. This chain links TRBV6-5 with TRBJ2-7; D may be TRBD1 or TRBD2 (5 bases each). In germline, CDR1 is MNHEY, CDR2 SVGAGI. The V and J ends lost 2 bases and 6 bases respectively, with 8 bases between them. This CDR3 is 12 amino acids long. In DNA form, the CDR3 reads TGTGCCAGCAGTTACGAGGGACGCGAGCAGTACTTC. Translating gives CASSYEGREQYF.

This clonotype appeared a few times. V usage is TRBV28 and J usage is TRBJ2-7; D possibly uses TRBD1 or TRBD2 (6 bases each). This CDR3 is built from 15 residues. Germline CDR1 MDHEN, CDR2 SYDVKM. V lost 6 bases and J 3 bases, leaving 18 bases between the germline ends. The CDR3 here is CASSPLGAGHYEQYF. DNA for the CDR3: TGTGCCAGCAGCCCCCTGGGGGCGGGGCACTACGAGCAGTACTTC. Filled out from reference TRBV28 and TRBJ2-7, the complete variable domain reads DVKVTQSSRYLVKRTGEKVFLECVQDMDHENMFWYRQDPGLGLRLIYFSYDVKMKEKGDIPEGYSVSREKKERFSLILESASTNQTSMYLCASSPLGAGHYEQYFGPGTRLTVT.

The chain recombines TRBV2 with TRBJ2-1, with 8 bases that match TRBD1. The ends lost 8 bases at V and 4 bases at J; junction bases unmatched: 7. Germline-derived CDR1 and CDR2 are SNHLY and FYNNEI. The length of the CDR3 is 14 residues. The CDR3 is CASGDRNPYNEQFF. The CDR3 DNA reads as TGTGCCAGCGGGGACAGGAACCCATACAATGAGCAGTTCTTC. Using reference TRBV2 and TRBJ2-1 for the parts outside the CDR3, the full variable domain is EPEVTQTPSHQVTQMGQEVILRCVPISNHLYFYWYRQILGQKVEFLVSFYNNEISEKSEIFDDQFSVERPDGSNFTLKIRSTKLEDSAMYFCASGDRNPYNEQFFGPGTRLTVL.

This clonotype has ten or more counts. CDR3: CASSQRGTGWKTGELFF. For the CDR3, the DNA is TGTGCCAGCAGCCAGAGAGGGACAGGGTGGAAGACCGGGGAGCTGTTTTTT. The V gene is TRBV7-8, the J gene TRBJ2-2; 9 nucleotides line up with TRBD1. The germline V gene has CDR1 SGHVS and CDR2 FQNEAQ. V was pared by 5 bases and J by 5 bases, with 12 bases of the junction left unmatched. CDR3 length equals 17 residues.

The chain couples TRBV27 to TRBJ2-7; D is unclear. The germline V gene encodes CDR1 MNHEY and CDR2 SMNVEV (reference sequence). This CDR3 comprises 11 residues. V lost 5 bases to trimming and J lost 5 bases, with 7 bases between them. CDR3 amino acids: CASSGGDEQYF. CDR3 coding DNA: TGTGCCAGCAGTGGTGGGGACGAGCAGTACTTC.

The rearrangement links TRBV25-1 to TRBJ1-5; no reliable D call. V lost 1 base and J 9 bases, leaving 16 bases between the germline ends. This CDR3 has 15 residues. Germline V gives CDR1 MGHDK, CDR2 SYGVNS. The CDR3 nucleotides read TGTGCCAGCAGTGAATTGGTACGGGATAATGGGCCCCAGCATTTT. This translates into CASSELVRDNGPQHF. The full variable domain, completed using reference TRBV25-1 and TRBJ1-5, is EADIYQTPRYLVIGTGKKITLECSQTMGHDKMYWYQQDPGMELHLIHYSYGVNSTEKGDLSSESTVSRIRTEHFPLTLESARPSHTSQYLCASSELVRDNGPQHFGDGTRLSIL.

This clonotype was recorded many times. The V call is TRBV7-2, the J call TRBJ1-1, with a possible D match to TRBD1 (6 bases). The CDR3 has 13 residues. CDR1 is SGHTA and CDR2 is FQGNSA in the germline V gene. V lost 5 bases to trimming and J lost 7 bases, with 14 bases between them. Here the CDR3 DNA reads TGTGCCAGCAGCCCAATACAGGGCATTGAAGCTTTCTTT. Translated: CASSPIQGIEAFF.

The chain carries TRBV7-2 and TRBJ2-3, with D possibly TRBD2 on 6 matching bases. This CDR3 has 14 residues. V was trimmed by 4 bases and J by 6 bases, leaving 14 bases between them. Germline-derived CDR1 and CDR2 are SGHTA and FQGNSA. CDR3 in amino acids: CASSSWEDRDTQYF. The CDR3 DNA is TGTGCCAGCAGCTCTTGGGAGGACCGGGATACGCAGTATTTT.

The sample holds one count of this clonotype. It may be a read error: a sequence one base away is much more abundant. The CDR3 nucleotides read TGTGCCGGCAGTCCCGGGACAGCCTCCTACGAGCAGTACTTC. This translates into CAGSPGTASYEQYF. The chain employs TRBV12-3 or TRBV12-4 and TRBJ2-7, with 7 bases lining up with TRBD1. This CDR3 is built from 14 residues.

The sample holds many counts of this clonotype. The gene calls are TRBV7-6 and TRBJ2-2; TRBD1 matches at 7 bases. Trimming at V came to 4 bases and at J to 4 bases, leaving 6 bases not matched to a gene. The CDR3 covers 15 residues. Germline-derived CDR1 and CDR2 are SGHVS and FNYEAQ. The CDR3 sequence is CASSSGQVSTGELFF. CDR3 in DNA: TGTGCCAGCAGCTCAGGACAGGTGTCCACCGGGGAGCTGTTTTTT.

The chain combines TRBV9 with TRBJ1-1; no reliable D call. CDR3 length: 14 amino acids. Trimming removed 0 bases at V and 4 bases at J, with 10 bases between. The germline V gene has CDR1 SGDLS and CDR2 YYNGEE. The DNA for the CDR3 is TGTGCCAGCAGCGTAGCAGACGTGGGCACTGAAGCTTTCTTT. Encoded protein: CASSVADVGTEAFF.

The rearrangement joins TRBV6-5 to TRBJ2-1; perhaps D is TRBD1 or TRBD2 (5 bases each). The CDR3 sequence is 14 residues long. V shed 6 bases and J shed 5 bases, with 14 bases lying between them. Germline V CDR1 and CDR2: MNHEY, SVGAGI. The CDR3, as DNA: TGTGCCAGCAGACGGGACGTAGGTCACAATGAGCAGTTCTTC. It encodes CASRRDVGHNEQFF.